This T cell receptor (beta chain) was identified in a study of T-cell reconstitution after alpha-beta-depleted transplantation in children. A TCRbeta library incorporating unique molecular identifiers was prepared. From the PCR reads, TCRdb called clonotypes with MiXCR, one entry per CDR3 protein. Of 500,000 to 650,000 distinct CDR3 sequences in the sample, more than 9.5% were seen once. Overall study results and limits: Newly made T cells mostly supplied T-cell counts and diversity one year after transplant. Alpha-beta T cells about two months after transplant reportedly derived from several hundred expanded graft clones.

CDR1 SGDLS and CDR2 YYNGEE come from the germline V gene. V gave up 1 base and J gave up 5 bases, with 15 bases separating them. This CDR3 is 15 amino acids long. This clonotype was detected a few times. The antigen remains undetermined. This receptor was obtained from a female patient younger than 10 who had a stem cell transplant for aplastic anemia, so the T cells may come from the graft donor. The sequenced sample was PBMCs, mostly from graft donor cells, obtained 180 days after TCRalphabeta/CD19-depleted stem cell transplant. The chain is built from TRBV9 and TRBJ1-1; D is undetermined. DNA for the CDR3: TGTGCCAGCAGCGTAACTGTTTCAAAGCATACTGAAGCTTTCTTT. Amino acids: CASSVTVSKHTEAFF. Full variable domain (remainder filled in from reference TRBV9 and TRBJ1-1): DSGVTQTPKHLITATGQRVTLRCSPRSGDLSVYWYQQSLDQGLQFLIQYYNGEERAKGNILERFSAQQFPDLHSELNLSSLELGDSALYFCASSVTVSKHTEAFFGQGTRLTVV.